This T cell receptor beta chain derives from a study of T cell changes during pregnancy in multiple sclerosis. CDR3 size: 13 residues. Germline V lookup: CDR1 KGHSH, CDR2 LQKENI. V was trimmed by 8 bases and J by 6 bases, leaving 13 bases between them. A few counts support this clone. TCRdb's table, derived via immunoSEQ multiplex PCR, lists solely in-frame clones and lacks some. The sample lists tens of thousands of clones; roughly nine tenths were seen once. The chain combines TRBV18 with TRBJ1-4, with D perhaps matching TRBD1 (5 bases). The sequence was obtained from a female donor with multiple sclerosis, enrolled in a pregnancy study. The sequencing here drew on CD4+ T cells from peripheral blood mononuclear cells, taken in the first trimester of pregnancy. The CDR3 DNA follows: TGTGCCAGCCAAAGAGGGGAGGATGAAAAACTGTTTTTT. Translating gives CASQRGEDEKLFF.